This T cell receptor (beta chain) was captured by sequencing in a study of shared clonotypes between healthy human individuals. For the study at large: There were three CD4 naive, three CD4 memory, two CD8 naive and one CD8 memory plates per donor.

As for this clone: Its matching antigen is unknown.

Regarding the study as a whole: On the whole, naive subsets had larger estimated richness than memory subsets had. When naive CD4 clonotypes were compared across four donors, about 4.8% were shared.

The deep-level immunoSEQ assay was used. The table came from immunoSEQ multiplex PCR; TCRdb's copy has only in-frame clones and leaves some out. The sample includes around 1,900,000 clones, just over 90% of them seen just once. Naive CD8 cells comprised CD45RO-negative, CCR7-positively selected cells, excluding terminally differentiated effector memory CD45RA+ cells. The V and J ends lost 4 bases and 5 bases, in that order; junction bases with no gene match: 5. The length of the CDR3 is 15 residues. Germline CDR1 SGDLS, CDR2 YYNGEE. The TCR originated in a man in his late teens or twenties in good health. Some clones in this sample may be carry-over from other donors' samples. The sample comprised naive CD8+ T cells from PBMCs. This chain connects TRBV9 to TRBJ2-5; 13 bases map to TRBD2. The CDR3 nucleotides are TGTGCCAGCAGCCTTCGGACTAGCGGGAGTGAGACCCAGTACTTC. Its translation is CASSLRTSGSETQYF. Variable domain in full (rest from reference TRBV9 and TRBJ2-5): DSGVTQTPKHLITATGQRVTLRCSPRSGDLSVYWYQQSLDQGLQFLIQYYNGEERAKGNILERFSAQQFPDLHSELNLSSLELGDSALYFCASSLRTSGSETQYFGPGTRLLVL.